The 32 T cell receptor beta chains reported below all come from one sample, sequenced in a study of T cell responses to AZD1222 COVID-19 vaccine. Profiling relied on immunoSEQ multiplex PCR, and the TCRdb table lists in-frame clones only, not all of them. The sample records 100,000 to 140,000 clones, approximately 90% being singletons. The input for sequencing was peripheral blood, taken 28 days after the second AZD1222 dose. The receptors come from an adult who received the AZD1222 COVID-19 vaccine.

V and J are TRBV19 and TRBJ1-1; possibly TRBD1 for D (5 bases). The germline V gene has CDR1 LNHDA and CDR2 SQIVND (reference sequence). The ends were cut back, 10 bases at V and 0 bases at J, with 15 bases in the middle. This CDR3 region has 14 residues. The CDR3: CATDRAGMNTEAFF. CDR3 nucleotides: TGTGCCACCGACCGGGCAGGGATGAACACTGAAGCTTTCTTT.

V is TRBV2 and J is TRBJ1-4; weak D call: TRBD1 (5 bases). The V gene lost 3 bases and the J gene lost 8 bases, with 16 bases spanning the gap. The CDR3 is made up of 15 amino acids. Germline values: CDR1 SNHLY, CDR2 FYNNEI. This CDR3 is CASSEGGIGGEKLFF. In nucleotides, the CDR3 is TGTGCCAGCAGTGAGGGGGGAATAGGAGGCGAAAAACTGTTTTTT. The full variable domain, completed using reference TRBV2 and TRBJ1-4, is EPEVTQTPSHQVTQMGQEVILRCVPISNHLYFYWYRQILGQKVEFLVSFYNNEISEKSEIFDDQFSVERPDGSNFTLKIRSTKLEDSAMYFCASSEGGIGGEKLFFGSGTQLSVL.

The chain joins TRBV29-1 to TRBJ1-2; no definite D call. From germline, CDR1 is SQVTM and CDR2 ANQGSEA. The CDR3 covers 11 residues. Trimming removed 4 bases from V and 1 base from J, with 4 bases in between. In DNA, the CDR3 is TGCAGCGTTGCAGTTAACTATGGCTACACCTTC. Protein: CSVAVNYGYTF.

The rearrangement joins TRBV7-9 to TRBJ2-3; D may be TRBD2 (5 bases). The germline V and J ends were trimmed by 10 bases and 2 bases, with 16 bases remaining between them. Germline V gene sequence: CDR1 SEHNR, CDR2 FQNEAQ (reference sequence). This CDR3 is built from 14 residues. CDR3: CANERTGHTDTQYF. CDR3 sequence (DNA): TGTGCCAATGAGCGGACTGGGCACACAGATACGCAGTATTTT.

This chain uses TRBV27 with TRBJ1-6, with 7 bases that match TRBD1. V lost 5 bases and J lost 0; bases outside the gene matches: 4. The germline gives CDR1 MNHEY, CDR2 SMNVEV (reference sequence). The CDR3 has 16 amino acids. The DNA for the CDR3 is TGTGCCAGCAGTCCGACAGGGAGCTCCTATAATTCACCCCTCCACTTT. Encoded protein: CASSPTGSSYNSPLHF.

CDR3 sequence reads: CASSINSGDEQYF. CDR3 DNA: TGTGCCAGTAGTATAAACTCGGGGGACGAGCAGTACTTC. The chain links TRBV19 to TRBJ2-7, with a possible D match to TRBD2 (6 bases). The V end was cut by 2 bases, the J end by 5 bases, with 10 bases between. Germline loops: CDR1 LNHDA, CDR2 SQIVND (reference sequence). The CDR3 totals 13 residues.

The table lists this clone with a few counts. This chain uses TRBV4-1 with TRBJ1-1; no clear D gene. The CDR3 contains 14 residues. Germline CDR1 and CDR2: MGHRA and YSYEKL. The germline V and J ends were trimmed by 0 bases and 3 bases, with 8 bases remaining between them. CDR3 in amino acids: CASSQDPRDTEAFF. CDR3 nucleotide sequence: TGCGCCAGCAGCCAAGACCCACGGGACACTGAAGCTTTCTTT.

Here the CDR3 reads CASQIWAGETQYF. The CDR3 DNA reads as TGTGCCAGCCAAATCTGGGCGGGAGAGACCCAGTACTTC. This chain connects TRBV18 to TRBJ2-5; the D gene is possibly TRBD2 (5 bases). The CDR3 consists of 13 residues. Between the trimmed V and J ends, which lost 8 bases and 4 bases, there was a span of 14 bases. Germline lookup yields CDR1 KGHSH and CDR2 LQKENI.

The CDR3 here is CASSQWTGATDTQYF. The CDR3 nucleotides read TGTGCCAGCAGCCAATGGACAGGAGCCACAGATACGCAGTATTTT. The V and J genes are TRBV5-4 and TRBJ2-3; the match to TRBD1 covers 7 bases. V lost 4 bases and J lost 2; bases outside the gene matches: 7. CDR3 size: 15 residues. CDR1 and CDR2 (germline): SGHNT, YYREEE (reference sequence).

CDR3 sequence: CAWGGQETQYF. The CDR3 DNA reads as TGTGCCTGGGGGGGGCAAGAGACCCAGTACTTC. The genes are TRBV30 and TRBJ2-5, with D maybe TRBD2 (6 bases). The germline gives CDR1 GTSNPN, CDR2 SVGIG (reference sequence). This CDR3 comprises 11 residues. V was pared by 5 bases and J by 2 bases, with 6 bases between.

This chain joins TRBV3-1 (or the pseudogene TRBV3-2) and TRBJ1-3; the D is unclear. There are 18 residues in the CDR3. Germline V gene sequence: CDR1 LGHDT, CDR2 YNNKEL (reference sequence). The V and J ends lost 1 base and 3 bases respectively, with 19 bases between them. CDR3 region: CASSQVLLCSRGGNTIYF. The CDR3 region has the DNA TGTGCCAGCAGCCAAGTACTCCTCTGTTCGCGAGGTGGAAACACCATATATTTT.

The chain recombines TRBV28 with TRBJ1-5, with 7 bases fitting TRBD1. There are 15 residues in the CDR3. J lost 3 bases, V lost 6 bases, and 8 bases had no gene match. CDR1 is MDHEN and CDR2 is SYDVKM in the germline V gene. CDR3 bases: TGTGCCAGCAGCCAAAGGGGGACAGACAATCAGCCCCAGCATTTT. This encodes CASSQRGTDNQPQHF.

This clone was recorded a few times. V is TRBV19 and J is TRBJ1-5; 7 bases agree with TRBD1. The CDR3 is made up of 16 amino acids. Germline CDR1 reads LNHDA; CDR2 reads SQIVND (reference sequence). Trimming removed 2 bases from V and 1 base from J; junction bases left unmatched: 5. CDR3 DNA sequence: TGTGCCAGTAGTATAACCCCACAGGGGAGCAATCAGCCCCAGCATTTT. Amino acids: CASSITPQGSNQPQHF.

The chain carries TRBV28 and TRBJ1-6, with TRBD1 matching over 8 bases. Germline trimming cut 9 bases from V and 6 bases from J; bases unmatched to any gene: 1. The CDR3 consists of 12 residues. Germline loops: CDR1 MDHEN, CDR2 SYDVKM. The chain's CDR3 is CASGQGNSPLHF. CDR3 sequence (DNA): TGTGCCAGTGGACAGGGTAATTCACCCCTCCACTTT.

CDR3 DNA: TGTGCCAGCAGCAAAGACAAGCCTAACTCCTACGAGCAGTACTTC. It yields the protein CASSKDKPNSYEQYF. The V call is TRBV21-1, the J call TRBJ2-7. TRBV21-1 is annotated as a pseudogene. This CDR3 is built from 15 residues.

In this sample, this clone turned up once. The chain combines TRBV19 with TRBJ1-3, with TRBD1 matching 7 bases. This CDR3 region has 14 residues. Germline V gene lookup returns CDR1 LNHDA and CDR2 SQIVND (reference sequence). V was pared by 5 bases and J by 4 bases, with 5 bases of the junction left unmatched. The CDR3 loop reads CASSPMGQGNTIYF. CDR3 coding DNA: TGTGCCAGTAGTCCCATGGGACAGGGAAACACCATATATTTT. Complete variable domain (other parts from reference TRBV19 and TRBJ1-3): DGGITQSPKYLFRKEGQNVTLSCEQNLNHDAMYWYRQDPGQGLRLIYYSQIVNDFQKGDIAEGYSVSREKKESFPLTVTSAQKNPTAFYLCASSPMGQGNTIYFGEGSWLTVV.

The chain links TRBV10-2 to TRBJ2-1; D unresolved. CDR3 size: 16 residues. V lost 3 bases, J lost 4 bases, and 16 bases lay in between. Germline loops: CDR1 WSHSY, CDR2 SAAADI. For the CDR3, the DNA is TGCGCCAGCAGTGATATAGCCCGGGCCTCTTACAATGAGCAGTTCTTC. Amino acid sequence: CASSDIARASYNEQFF.

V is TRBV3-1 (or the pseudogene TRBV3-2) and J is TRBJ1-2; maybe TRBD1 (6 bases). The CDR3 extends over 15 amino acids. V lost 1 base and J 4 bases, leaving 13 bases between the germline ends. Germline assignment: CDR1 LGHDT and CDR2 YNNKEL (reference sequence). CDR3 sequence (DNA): TGTGCCAGCAGCCAAGTCCAGGGGAAAAGCTATGGCTACACCTTC. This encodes CASSQVQGKSYGYTF.

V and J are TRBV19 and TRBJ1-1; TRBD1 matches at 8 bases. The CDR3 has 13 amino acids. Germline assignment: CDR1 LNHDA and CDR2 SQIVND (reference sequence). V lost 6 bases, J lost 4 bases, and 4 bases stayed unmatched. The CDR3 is CASRTGEGTEAFF. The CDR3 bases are TGTGCCAGTAGGACAGGGGAGGGCACTGAAGCTTTCTTT.

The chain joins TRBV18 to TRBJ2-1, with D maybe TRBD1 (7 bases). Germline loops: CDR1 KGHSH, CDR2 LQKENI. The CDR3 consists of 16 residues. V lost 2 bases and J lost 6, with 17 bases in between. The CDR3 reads CASSPSRDSGGNEQFF. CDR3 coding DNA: TGTGCCAGCTCACCATCCCGGGACTCAGGGGGCAATGAGCAGTTCTTC.

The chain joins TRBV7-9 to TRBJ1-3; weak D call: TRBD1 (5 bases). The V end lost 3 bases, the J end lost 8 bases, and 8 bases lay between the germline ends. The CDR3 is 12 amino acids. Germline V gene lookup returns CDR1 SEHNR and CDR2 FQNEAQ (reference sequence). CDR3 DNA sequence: TGTGCCAGCAGCTTGGACATCGACACCATATATTTT. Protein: CASSLDIDTIYF.

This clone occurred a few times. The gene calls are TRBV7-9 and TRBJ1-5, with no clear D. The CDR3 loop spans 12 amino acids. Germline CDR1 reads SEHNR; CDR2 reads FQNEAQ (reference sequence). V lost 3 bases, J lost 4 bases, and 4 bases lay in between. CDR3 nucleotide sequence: TGTGCCAGCAGCTTTGATAATCAGCCCCAGCATTTT. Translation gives CASSFDNQPQHF.

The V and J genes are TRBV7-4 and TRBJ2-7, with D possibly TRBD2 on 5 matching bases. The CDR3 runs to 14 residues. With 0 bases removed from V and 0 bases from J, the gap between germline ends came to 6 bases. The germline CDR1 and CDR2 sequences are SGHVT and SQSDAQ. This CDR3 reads CASSLAGVSYEQYF. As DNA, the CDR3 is TGTGCCAGCAGCTTAGCGGGAGTCTCCTACGAGCAGTACTTC.

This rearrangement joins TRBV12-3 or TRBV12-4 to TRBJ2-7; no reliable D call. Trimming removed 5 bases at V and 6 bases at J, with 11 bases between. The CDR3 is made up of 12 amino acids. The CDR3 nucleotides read TGTGCCAGCAGTCCCCAAAGGGCCGAGCAGTACTTC. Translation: CASSPQRAEQYF.

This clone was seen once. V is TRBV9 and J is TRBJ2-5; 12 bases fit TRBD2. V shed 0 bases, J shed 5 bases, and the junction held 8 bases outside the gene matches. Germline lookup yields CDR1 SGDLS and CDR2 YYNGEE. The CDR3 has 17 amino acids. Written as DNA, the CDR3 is TGTGCCAGCAGCGTAGGTGCTAGCGGGGGGGGAGAGGAGACCCAGTACTTC. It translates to CASSVGASGGGEETQYF.

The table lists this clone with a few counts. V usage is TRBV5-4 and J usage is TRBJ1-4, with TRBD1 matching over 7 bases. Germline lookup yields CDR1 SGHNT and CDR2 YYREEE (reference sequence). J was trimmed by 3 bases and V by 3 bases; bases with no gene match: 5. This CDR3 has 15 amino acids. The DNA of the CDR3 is TGTGCCAGCAGCTGGGCAGGGGGTTCTAATGAAAAACTGTTTTTT. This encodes CASSWAGGSNEKLFF.

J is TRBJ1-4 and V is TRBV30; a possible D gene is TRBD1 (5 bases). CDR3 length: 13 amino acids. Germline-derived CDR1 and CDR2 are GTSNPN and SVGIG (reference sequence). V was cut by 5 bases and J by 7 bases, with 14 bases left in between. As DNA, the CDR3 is TGTGCCTGGGGGGGTCGCCTGGGTGAAAAACTGTTTTTT. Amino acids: CAWGGRLGEKLFF.

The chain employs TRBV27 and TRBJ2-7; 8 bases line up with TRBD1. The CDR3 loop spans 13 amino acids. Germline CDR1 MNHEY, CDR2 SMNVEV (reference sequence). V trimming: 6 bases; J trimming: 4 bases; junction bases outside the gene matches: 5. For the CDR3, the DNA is TGTGCCAGCAGAAGGGACAGGTTTTACGAGCAGTACTTC. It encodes CASRRDRFYEQYF.

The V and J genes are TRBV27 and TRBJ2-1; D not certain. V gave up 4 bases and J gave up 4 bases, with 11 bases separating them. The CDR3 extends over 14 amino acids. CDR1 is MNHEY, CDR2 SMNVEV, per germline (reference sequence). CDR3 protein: CASSWASAYNEQFF. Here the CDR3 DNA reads TGTGCCAGCAGTTGGGCATCTGCATACAATGAGCAGTTCTTC.

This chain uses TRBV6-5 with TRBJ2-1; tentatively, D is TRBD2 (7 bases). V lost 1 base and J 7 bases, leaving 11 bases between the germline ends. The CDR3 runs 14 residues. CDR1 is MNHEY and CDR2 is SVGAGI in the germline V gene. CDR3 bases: TGTGCCAGCAGTTACTTCGGGGGGCCTAATGAGCAGTTCTTC. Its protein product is CASSYFGGPNEQFF.

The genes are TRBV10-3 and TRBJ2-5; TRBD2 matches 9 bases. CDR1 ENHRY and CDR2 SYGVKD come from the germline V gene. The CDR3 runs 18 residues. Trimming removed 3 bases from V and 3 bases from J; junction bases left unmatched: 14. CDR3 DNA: TGTGCCATCAGTGAAGGAGTTGGATCTAGCGGGAATAAAGAGACCCAGTACTTC. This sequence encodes CAISEGVGSSGNKETQYF.

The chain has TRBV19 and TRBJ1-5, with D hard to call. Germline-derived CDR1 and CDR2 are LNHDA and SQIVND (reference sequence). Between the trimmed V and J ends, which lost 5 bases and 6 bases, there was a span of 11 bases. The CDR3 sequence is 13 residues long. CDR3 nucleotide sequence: TGTGCCAGTAGTGGCGGAGGAAGTCAGCCCCAGCATTTT. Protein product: CASSGGGSQPQHF.